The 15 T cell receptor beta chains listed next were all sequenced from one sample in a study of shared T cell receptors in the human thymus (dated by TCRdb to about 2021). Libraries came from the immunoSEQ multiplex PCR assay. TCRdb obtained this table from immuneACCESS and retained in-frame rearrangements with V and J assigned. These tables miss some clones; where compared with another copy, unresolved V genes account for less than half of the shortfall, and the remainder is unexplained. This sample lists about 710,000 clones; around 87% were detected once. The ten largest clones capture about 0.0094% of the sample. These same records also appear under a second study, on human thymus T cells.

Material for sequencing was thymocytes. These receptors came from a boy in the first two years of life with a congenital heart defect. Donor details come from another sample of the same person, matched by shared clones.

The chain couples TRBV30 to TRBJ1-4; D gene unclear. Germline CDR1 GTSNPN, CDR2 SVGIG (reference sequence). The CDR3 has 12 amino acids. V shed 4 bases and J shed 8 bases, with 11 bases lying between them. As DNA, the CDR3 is TGTGCCTGGAAACCTACGGAGGAAAAACTGTTTTTT. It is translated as CAWKPTEEKLFF.

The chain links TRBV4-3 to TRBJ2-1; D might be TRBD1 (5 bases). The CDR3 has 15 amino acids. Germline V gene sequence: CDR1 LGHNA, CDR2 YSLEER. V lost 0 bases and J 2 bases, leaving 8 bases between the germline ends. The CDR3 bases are TGCGCCAGCAGCCAAGACGCGACAGCCTACAATGAGCAGTTCTTC. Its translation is CASSQDATAYNEQFF.

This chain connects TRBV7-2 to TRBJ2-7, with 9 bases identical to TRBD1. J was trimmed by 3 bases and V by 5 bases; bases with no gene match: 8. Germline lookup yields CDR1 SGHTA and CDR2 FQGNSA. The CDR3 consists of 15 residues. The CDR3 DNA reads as TGTGCCAGCAGCGGGACCGGGACAGGGTTCTACGAGCAGTACTTC. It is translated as CASSGTGTGFYEQYF. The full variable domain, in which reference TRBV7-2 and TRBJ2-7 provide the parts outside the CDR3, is GAGVSQSPSNKVTEKGKDVELRCDPISGHTALYWYRQSLGQGLEFLIYFQGNSAPDKSGLPSDRFSAERTGGSVSTLTIQRTQQEDSAVYLCASSGTGTGFYEQYFGPGTRLTVT.

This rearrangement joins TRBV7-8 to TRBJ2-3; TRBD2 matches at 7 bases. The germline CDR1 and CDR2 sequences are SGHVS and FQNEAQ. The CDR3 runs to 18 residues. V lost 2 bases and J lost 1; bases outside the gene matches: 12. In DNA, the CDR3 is TGTGCCAGCAGCTTAATTCGGGGAGGGGACTTCCGCACAGATACGCAGTATTTT. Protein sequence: CASSLIRGGDFRTDTQYF.

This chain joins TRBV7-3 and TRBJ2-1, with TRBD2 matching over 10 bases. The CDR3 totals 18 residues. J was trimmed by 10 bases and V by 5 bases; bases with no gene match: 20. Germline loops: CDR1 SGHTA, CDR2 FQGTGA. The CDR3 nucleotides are TGTGCCAGCAGCCCAAGGGTAGCGGGGGGTTCCCCTGGGGCCGAGCAGTTCTTC. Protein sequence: CASSPRVAGGSPGAEQFF.

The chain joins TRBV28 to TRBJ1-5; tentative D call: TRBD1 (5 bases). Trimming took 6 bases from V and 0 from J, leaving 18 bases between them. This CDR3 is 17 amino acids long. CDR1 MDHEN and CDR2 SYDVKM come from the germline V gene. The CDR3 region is CASSHSRQSYSNQPQHF. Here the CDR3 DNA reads TGTGCCAGCAGCCACTCCCGACAGTCGTATAGCAATCAGCCCCAGCATTTT.

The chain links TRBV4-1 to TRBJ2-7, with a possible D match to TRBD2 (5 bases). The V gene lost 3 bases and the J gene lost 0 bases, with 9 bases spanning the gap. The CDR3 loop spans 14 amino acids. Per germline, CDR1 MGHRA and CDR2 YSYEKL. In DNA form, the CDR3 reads TGCGCCAGCAGCCAGGACTGGAGCTCCTACGAGCAGTACTTC. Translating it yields CASSQDWSSYEQYF.

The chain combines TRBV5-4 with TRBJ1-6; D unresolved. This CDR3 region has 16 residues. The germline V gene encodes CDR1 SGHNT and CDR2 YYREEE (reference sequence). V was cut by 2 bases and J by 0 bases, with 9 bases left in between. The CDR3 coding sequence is TGTGCCAGCAGCTTCGTCCGGGGCTCCTATAATTCACCCCTCCACTTT. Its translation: CASSFVRGSYNSPLHF.

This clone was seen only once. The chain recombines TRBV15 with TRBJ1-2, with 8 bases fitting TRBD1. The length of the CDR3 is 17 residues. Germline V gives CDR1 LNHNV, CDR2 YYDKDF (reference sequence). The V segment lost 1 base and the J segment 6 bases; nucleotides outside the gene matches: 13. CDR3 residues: CATSRVPLVAGGDGYTF. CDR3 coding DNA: TGTGCCACCAGCAGAGTGCCCCTGGTGGCAGGGGGCGATGGCTACACCTTC.

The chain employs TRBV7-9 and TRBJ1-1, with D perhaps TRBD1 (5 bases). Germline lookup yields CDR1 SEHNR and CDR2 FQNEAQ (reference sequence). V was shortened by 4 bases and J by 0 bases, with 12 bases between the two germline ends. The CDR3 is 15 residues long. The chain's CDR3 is CASSSIDRLNTEAFF. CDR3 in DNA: TGTGCCAGCAGCTCGATTGACAGATTGAACACTGAAGCTTTCTTT.

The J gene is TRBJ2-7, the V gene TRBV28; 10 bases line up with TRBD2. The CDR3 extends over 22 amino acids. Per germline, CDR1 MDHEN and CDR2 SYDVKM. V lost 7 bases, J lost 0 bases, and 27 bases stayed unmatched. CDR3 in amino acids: CASKGQEQRRTSGPRSSYEQYF. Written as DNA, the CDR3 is TGTGCCAGCAAAGGTCAGGAGCAAAGAAGGACTAGCGGCCCTAGGAGCTCCTACGAGCAGTACTTC.

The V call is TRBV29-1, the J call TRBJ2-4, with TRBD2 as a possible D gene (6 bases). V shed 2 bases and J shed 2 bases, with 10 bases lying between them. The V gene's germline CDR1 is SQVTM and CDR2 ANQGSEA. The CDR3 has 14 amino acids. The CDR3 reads CSVEIGTSKNIQYF. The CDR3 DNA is TGCAGCGTTGAAATCGGGACTTCCAAAAACATTCAGTACTTC.

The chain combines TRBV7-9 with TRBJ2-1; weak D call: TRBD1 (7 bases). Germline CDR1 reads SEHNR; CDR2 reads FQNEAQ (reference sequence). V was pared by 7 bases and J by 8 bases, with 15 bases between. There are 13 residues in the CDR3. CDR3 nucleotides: TGTGCCAGCACCCCTCAGGGGGGCGATGAGCAGTTCTTC. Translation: CASTPQGGDEQFF. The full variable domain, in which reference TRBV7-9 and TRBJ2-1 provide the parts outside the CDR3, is DTGVSQNPRHKITKRGQNVTFRCDPISEHNRLYWYRQTLGQGPEFLTYFQNEAQLEKSRLLSDRFSAERPKGSFSTLEIQRTEQGDSAMYLCASTPQGGDEQFFGPGTRLTVL.

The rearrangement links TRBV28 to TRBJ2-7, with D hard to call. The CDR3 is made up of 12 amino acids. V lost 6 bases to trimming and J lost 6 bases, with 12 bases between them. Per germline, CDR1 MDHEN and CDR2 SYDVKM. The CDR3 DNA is TGTGCCAGCAGGGGCGAGTGGGCCGAGCAGTACTTC. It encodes CASRGEWAEQYF. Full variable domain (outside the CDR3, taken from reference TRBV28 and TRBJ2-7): DVKVTQSSRYLVKRTGEKVFLECVQDMDHENMFWYRQDPGLGLRLIYFSYDVKMKEKGDIPEGYSVSREKKERFSLILESASTNQTSMYLCASRGEWAEQYFGPGTRLTVT.

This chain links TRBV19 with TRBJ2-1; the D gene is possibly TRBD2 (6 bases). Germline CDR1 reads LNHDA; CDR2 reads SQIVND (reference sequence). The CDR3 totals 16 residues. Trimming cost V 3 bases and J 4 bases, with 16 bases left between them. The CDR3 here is CASSMRASRGYNEQFF. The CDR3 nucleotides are TGTGCCAGTAGTATGAGGGCGTCCCGGGGGTACAATGAGCAGTTCTTC.